The 10 T cell receptor beta chains reported below all come from one sample, sequenced in a study of T cells in women clearing cervical HPV infection. The assay was immunoSEQ multiplex PCR, and TCRdb's table has in-frame clones only and misses some. The table counts approximately 15,000 clones; around 7.2% lies in the top ten. Sequenced material: blood buffy coat. These TCRs come from a woman aged 18-70 years with a cervical HPV16 infection that either progressed to CIN3+ or cleared (not recorded which).

Concerning this clone: The CDR3 end falls 3 residues outside the read, so it is completed with the germline J gene. This sequence joins TRBV7-2 and TRBJ2-6; D not certain. Trimming removed 1 base from V and 0 bases from J, with 4 bases in between. Germline CDR1 SGHTA, CDR2 FQGNSA. The CDR3 consists of 15 residues. The CDR3 here is CASSLVSSGANVLTF. The sequenced CDR3 bases are TGTGCCAGCAGCTTAGTCAGCTCTGGGGCCAACGTC.

On this clone: The read ends 3 residues shy of where the CDR3 ends; the end is completed using the germline J gene. The V and J genes are TRBV19 and TRBJ1-2; 10 nucleotides align to TRBD1. This CDR3 region has 15 residues. Looked up from germline, CDR1 is LNHDA and CDR2 is SQIVND (reference sequence). Germline trimming cut 7 bases from V and 1 base from J; bases unmatched to any gene: 6. The CDR3 is CASKTGTGVNYGYTF. CDR3 DNA, as far as it was read: TGTGCCAGTAAGACCGGGACAGGGGTTAACTATGGC.

Details on this clone: The CDR3 goes on 3 residues after the read ends, and that part is filled in from the germline J gene. The V call is TRBV7-9, the J call TRBJ2-3; D call uncertain. The V gene's germline CDR1 is SEHNR and CDR2 FQNEAQ (reference sequence). The CDR3 contains 12 residues. Trimming took 5 bases from V and 2 from J, leaving 5 bases between them. The chain's CDR3 is CASSALTDTQYF. The DNA read from the CDR3 is TGTGCCAGCAGCGCGCTCACAGATACG. The variable domain in full, completed from reference TRBV7-9 and TRBJ2-3, reads DTGVSQNPRHKITKRGQNVTFRCDPISEHNRLYWYRQTLGQGPEFLTYFQNEAQLEKSRLLSDRFSAERPKGSFSTLEIQRTEQGDSAMYLCASSALTDTQYFGPGTRLTVL.

A note on this clone: From the germline J gene comes the end of the CDR3, since the read stops 3 residues before it. This chain connects TRBV9 to TRBJ1-1, with 8 bases aligning to TRBD1. V lost 3 bases and J lost 0; bases outside the gene matches: 4. Germline CDR1 reads SGDLS; CDR2 reads YYNGEE. The CDR3 length is 15 residues. CDR3 protein: CASSGGQGLNTEAFF. Incomplete CDR3 DNA: TGTGCCAGCAGCGGCGGACAGGGACTGAACACTGAA.

In the case of this clone: From the germline J gene comes the end of the CDR3, since the read stops 3 residues before it. The V gene is TRBV7-6, the J gene TRBJ1-2; D gene unclear. This CDR3 has 13 residues. Germline CDR1 is SGHVS and CDR2 is FNYEAQ. The covered CDR3 bases are TGTGCCAGCAGCTTAACGGGTGAAGGAGGC. It yields the protein CASSLTGEGG. From start to end, the CDR3 is CASSLTGEGGYTF.

On this clone: The read finishes 3 residues shy of the CDR3 end, and the germline J gene is used to complete it. J is TRBJ2-1 and V is TRBV5-6; 8 nucleotides match TRBD1. The CDR3 length is 15 residues. The V and J ends lost 4 bases and 7 bases, in that order; junction bases with no gene match: 10. Per the germline V gene, CDR1 is SGHDT and CDR2 is YYEEEE. Incomplete CDR3 DNA: TGTGCCAGCAGCCAACTAGGACAGGGTCGGAATGAG. This gives the protein CASSQLGQGRNE. The CDR3, in full, reads CASSQLGQGRNEQFF.

Concerning this clone itself: Sequencing ends 3 residues short of the CDR3 end; the germline J gene provides the rest. J is TRBJ1-2 and V is TRBV19, with D maybe TRBD1 (5 bases). CDR3 length: 14 residues. Germline V CDR1 and CDR2: LNHDA, SQIVND (reference sequence). CDR3 in amino acids: CASSKRKWDLGYTF. CDR3 bases read: TGTGCCAGTAGTAAGCGGAAATGGGACTTGGGC.

Regarding this clone: The read stops 3 residues short of the end of the CDR3; the missing end is completed from the germline J gene. The chain links TRBV4-1 to TRBJ2-1; D is ambiguous. In germline, CDR1 is MGHRA, CDR2 YSYEKL. V lost 2 bases to trimming and J lost 5 bases, with 10 bases between them. The CDR3 totals 14 residues. CDR3 DNA (partial): TGCGCCAGCAGCCAACGCTCGTTAGACAATGAG. Amino acids: CASSQRSLDNE. The full CDR3 protein is CASSQRSLDNEQFF.

The part of the CDR3 DNA that was read is TGCGCCAGCAGCCACTTAAGACAGGGCAATTCGAACACC. This encodes CASSHLRQGNSNT. The complete CDR3 reads CASSHLRQGNSNTIYF. The chain carries TRBV4-1 and TRBJ1-3; 7 positions agree with TRBD1. The read ends 3 residues early relative to the CDR3; the germline J gene fills the gap. Germline CDR1 is MGHRA and CDR2 is YSYEKL. This CDR3 has 16 amino acids. Trimming at V came to 3 bases and at J to 7 bases, leaving 12 bases not matched to a gene.

A note on this clone: The read ends 3 residues before the CDR3 terminus; that terminus is restored from the germline J gene. J is TRBJ2-3 and V is TRBV2; 8 bases align to TRBD2. The CDR3 consists of 13 residues. The V segment lost 7 bases and the J segment 3 bases; nucleotides outside the gene matches: 3. The germline V gene has CDR1 SNHLY and CDR2 FYNNEI. CDR3 residues: CASNIAGTDTQYF. Partial CDR3 DNA: TGTGCCAGCAACATAGCGGGGACAGATACG. Complete variable domain (other parts from reference TRBV2 and TRBJ2-3): EPEVTQTPSHQVTQMGQEVILRCVPISNHLYFYWYRQILGQKVEFLVSFYNNEISEKSEIFDDQFSVERPDGSNFTLKIRSTKLEDSAMYFCASNIAGTDTQYFGPGTRLTVL.